The 3 T cell receptor beta chains reported below all come from one sample, sequenced in a study of T-cell memory formation after mild COVID-19. TCRdb reprocessed the 5' RACE reads via MiXCR and lists one record per CDR3 protein. Altogether 450,000 or so distinct CDR3 sequences are present, roughly 20% being singletons, with the ten largest covering around 8%. The sample was PBMCs or a T cell subset sorted from them (not recorded which). The receptor source for this set is an adult woman who had mild COVID-19 (a few samples of this study predate the infection). Cell type and time point are not known.

The chain uses TRBV15 and TRBJ2-1; D is possibly TRBD2 (7 bases). The CDR3 is 14 amino acids. V was cut by 0 bases and J by 9 bases, with 12 bases left in between. Looked up from germline, CDR1 is LNHNV and CDR2 is YYDKDF (reference sequence). The CDR3 loop reads CATSRDRGAGEQFF. CDR3 in DNA: TGTGCCACCAGCAGAGATCGGGGGGCAGGTGAGCAGTTCTTC. Supplemented by reference TRBV15 and TRBJ2-1, the full variable domain reads DAMVIQNPRYQVTQFGKPVTLSCSQTLNHNVMYWYQQKSSQAPKLLFHYYDKDFNNEADTPDNFQSRRPNTSFCFLDIRSPGLGDTAMYLCATSRDRGAGEQFFGPGTRLTVL.

This chain joins TRBV25-1 and TRBJ2-3; D is perhaps TRBD1 or TRBD2 (5 bases each). The V end was cut by 2 bases, the J end by 2 bases, with 11 bases between. Per germline, CDR1 MGHDK and CDR2 SYGVNS. The length of the CDR3 is 15 residues. CDR3 loop: CASSEGGPPTDTQYF. The CDR3 bases are TGTGCCAGCAGTGAAGGGGGACCACCCACAGATACGCAGTATTTT.

This clonotype was seen a few times. The chain combines TRBV7-9 with TRBJ2-1; 11 nucleotides match TRBD2. J gave up 3 bases and V 5 bases, and 6 bases lay outside the gene matches. The length of the CDR3 is 16 residues. The germline gives CDR1 SEHNR, CDR2 FQNEAQ (reference sequence). The CDR3 DNA reads TGTGCCAGCAGCGGCCGGACTAGCGGGCTCTACAATGAGCAGTTCTTC. Translating it yields CASSGRTSGLYNEQFF.